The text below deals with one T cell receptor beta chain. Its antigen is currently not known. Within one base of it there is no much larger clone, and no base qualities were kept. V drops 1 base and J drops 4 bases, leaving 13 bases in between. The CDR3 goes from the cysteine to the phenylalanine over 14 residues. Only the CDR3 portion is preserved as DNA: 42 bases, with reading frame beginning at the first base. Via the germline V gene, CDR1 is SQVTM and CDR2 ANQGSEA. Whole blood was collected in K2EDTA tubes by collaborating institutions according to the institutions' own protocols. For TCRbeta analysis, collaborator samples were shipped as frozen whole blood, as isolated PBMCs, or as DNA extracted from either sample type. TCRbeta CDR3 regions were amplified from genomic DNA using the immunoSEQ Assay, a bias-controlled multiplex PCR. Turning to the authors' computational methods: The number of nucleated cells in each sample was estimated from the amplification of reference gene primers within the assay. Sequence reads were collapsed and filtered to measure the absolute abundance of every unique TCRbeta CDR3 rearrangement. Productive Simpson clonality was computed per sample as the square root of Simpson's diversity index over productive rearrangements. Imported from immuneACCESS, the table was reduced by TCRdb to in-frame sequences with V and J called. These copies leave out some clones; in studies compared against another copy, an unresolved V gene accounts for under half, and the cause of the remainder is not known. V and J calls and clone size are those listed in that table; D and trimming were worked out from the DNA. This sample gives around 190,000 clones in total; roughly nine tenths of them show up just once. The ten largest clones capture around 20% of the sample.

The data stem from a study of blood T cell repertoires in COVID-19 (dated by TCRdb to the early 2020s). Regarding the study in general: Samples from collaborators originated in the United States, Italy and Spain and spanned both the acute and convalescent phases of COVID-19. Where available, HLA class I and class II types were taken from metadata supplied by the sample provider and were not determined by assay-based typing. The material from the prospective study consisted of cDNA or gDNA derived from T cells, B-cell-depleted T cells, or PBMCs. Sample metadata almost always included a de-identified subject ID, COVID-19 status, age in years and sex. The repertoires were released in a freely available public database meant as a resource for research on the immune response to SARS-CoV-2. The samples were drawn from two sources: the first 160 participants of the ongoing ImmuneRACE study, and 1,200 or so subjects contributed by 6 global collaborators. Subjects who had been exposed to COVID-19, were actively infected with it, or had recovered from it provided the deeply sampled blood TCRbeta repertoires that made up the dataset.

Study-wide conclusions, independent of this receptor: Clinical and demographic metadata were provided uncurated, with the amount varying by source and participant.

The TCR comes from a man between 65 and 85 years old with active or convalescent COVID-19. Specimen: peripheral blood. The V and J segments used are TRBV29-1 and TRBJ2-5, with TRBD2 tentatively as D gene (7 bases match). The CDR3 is CSVEGPGGGETQYF. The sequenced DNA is TGCAGCGTTGAAGGGCCGGGGGGCGGAGAGACCCAGTACTTC.